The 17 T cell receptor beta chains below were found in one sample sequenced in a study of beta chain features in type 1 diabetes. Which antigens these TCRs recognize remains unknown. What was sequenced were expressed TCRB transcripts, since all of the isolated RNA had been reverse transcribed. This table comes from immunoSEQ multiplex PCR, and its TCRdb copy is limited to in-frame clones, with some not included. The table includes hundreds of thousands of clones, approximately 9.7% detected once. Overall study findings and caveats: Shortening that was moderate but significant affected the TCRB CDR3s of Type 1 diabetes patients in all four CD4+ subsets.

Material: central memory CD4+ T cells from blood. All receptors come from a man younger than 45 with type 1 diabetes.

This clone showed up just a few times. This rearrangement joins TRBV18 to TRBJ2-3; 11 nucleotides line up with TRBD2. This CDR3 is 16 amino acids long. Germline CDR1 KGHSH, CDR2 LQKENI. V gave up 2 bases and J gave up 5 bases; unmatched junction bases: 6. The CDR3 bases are TGTGCCAGCTCACCAAAGGGACTAGCGGTGCGAGATACGCAGTATTTT. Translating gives CASSPKGLAVRDTQYF.

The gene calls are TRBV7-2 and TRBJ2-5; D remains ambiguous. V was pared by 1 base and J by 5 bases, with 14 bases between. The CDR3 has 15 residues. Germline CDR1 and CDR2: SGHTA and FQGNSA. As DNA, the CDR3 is TGTGCCAGCAGCTTAGAGCCGCCCCGGGCTGAGACCCAGTACTTC. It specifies CASSLEPPRAETQYF. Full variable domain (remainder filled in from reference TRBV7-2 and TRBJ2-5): GAGVSQSPSNKVTEKGKDVELRCDPISGHTALYWYRQSLGQGLEFLIYFQGNSAPDKSGLPSDRFSAERTGGSVSTLTIQRTQQEDSAVYLCASSLEPPRAETQYFGPGTRLLVL.

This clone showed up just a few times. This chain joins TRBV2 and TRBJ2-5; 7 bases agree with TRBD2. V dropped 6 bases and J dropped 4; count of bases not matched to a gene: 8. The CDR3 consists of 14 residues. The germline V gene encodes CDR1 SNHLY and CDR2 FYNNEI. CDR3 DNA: TGTGCCAGCAGGGACTGGGGGGGTAGAGAGACCCAGTACTTC. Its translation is CASRDWGGRETQYF.

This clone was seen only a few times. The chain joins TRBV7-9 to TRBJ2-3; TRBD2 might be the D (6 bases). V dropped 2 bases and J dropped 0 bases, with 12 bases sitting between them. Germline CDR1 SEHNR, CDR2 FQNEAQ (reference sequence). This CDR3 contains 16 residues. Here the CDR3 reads CASSLPGGESTDTQYF. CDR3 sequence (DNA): TGTGCCAGCAGCTTACCCGGCGGGGAGAGCACAGATACGCAGTATTTT. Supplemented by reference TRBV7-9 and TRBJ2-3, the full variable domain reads DTGVSQNPRHKITKRGQNVTFRCDPISEHNRLYWYRQTLGQGPEFLTYFQNEAQLEKSRLLSDRFSAERPKGSFSTLEIQRTEQGDSAMYLCASSLPGGESTDTQYFGPGTRLTVL.

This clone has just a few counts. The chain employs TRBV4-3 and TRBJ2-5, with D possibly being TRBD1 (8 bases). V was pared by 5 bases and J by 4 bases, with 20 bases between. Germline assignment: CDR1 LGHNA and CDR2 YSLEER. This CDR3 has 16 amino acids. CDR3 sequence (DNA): TGCGCCAGCAGCTCCCAGGCTAACAGGGGGGGAGAGACCCAGTACTTC. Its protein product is CASSSQANRGGETQYF.

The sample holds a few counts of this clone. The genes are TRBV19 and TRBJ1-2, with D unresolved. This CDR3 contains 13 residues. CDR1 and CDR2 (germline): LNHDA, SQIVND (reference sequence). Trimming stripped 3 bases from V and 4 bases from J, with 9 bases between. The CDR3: CASSIPRTYGYTF. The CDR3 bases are TGTGCCAGTAGTATTCCCAGGACCTATGGCTACACCTTC. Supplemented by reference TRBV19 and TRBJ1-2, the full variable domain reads DGGITQSPKYLFRKEGQNVTLSCEQNLNHDAMYWYRQDPGQGLRLIYYSQIVNDFQKGDIAEGYSVSREKKESFPLTVTSAQKNPTAFYLCASSIPRTYGYTFGSGTRLTVV.

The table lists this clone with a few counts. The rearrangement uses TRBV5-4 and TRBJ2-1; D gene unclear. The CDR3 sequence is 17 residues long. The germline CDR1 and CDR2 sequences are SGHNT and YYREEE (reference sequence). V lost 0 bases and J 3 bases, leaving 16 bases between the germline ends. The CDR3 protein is CASSLGSPQEFYNEQFF. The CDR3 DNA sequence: TGTGCCAGCAGCTTGGGTTCCCCTCAGGAGTTCTACAATGAGCAGTTCTTC. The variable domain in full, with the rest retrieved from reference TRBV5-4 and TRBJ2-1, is ETGVTQSPTHLIKTRGQQVTLRCSSQSGHNTVSWYQQALGQGPQFIFQYYREEENGRGNFPPRFSGLQFPNYSSELNVNALELDDSALYLCASSLGSPQEFYNEQFFGPGTRLTVL.

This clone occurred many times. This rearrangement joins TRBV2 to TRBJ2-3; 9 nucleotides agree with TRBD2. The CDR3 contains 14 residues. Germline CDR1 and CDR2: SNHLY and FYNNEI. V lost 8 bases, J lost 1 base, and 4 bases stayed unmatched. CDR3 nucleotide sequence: TGTGCCAGCCTCGGCGGGGGGGGCACAGATACGCAGTATTTT. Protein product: CASLGGGGTDTQYF.

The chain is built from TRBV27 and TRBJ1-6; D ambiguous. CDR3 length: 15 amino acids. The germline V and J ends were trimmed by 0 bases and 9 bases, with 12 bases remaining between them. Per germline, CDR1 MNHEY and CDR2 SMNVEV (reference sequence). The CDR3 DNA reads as TGTGCCAGCAGTTTATCTGAAGGGTCTAGTTCACCCCTCCACTTT. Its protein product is CASSLSEGSSSPLHF.

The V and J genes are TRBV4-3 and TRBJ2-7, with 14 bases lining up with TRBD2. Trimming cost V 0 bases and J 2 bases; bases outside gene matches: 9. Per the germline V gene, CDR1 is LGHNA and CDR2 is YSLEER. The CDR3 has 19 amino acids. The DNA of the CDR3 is TGCGCCAGCAGCCAAGAGGGACTAGCGGGGGACGCTACCGCCTACGAGCAGTACTTC. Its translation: CASSQEGLAGDATAYEQYF.

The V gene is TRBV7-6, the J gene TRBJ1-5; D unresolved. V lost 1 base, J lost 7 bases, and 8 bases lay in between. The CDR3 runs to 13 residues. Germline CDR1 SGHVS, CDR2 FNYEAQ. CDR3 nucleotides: TGTGCCAGCAGCTTAGGAAAGGGACAGCCCCAGCATTTT. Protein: CASSLGKGQPQHF.

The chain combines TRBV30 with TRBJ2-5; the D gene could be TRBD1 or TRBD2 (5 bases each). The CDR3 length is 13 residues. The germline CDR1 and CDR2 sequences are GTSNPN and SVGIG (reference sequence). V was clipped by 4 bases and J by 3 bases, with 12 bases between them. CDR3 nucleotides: TGTGCCTGGACATGGGGGAACGAAGAGACCCAGTACTTC. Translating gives CAWTWGNEETQYF.

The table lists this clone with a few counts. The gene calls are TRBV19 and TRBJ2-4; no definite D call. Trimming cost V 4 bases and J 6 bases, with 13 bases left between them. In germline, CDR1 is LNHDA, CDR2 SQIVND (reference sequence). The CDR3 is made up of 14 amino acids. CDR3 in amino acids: CASSTRTGRNIQYF. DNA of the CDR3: TGTGCCAGTAGTACTAGGACCGGTCGAAACATTCAGTACTTC. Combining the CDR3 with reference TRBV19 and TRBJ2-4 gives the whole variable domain DGGITQSPKYLFRKEGQNVTLSCEQNLNHDAMYWYRQDPGQGLRLIYYSQIVNDFQKGDIAEGYSVSREKKESFPLTVTSAQKNPTAFYLCASSTRTGRNIQYFGAGTRLSVL.

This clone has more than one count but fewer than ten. The CDR3 DNA reads TGTGCCAGCAGCTTAGTGGGGGCCGGGGAGCTGTTTTTT. This sequence encodes CASSLVGAGELFF. The chain joins TRBV7-2 to TRBJ2-2, with D perhaps assigned TRBD1 or TRBD2 (5 bases each). V was shortened by 1 base and J by 6 bases, with 6 bases between the two germline ends. Germline assignment: CDR1 SGHTA and CDR2 FQGNSA. This CDR3 is built from 13 residues.

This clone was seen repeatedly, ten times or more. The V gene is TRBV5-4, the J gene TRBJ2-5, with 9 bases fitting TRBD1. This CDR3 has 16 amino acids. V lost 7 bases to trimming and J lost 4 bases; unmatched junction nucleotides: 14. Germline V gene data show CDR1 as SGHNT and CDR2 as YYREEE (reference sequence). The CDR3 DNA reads TGTGCCAGCGAGGACGCACCGGGACAGGGACGAGAGACCCAGTACTTC. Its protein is CASEDAPGQGRETQYF.

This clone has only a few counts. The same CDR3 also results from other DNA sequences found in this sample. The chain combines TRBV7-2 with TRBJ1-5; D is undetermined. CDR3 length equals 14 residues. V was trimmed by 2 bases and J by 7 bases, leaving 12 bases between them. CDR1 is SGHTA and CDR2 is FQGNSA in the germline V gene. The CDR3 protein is CASSLTRVNQPQHF. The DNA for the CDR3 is TGTGCCAGCAGCTTAACACGGGTAAACCAGCCCCAGCATTTT.

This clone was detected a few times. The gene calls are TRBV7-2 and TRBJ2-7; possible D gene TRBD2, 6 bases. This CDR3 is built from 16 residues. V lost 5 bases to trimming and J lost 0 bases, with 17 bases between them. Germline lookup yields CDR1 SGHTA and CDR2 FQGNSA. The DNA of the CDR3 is TGTGCCAGCAGCCAGGGCGTTGGGGGGAGCTCCTACGAGCAGTACTTC. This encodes CASSQGVGGSSYEQYF. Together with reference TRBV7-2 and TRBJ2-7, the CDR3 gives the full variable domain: GAGVSQSPSNKVTEKGKDVELRCDPISGHTALYWYRQSLGQGLEFLIYFQGNSAPDKSGLPSDRFSAERTGGSVSTLTIQRTQQEDSAVYLCASSQGVGGSSYEQYFGPGTRLTVT.